The rows below give T cell receptor beta chains drawn from one sample of a study of blood T cells in healthy people across ages. TCRdb re-analysed the 5' RACE reads in MiXCR, keeping a single row per CDR3 protein. The table includes around 800,000 distinct CDR3 sequences, roughly 60% detected once. The source material was blood. The receptors originated from a man aged 25-45 years in good health. Both conserved end residues are part of each CDR3. A D gene is named only where the DNA matches it firmly. Only part of the rows carry a size: once, few, many, or a class if the clone is expanded.

TRBV4-3	NA	TRBJ2-1	TRBD2	15	TGCGCCAGCAGCCAAGATGGGCTAGCGGGGGCCGAGCAGTTCTTC	CASSQDGLAGAEQFF
TRBV4-2	NA	TRBJ2-5	TRBD2	17	TGTGCCAGCAGCCAAGGGGGCACTAGCGGGGGTCGGGAGACCCAGTACTTC	CASSQGGTSGGRETQYF
TRBV29-1	NA	TRBJ2-3	TRBD2	15	TGCAGCGTCTTCGGGGCTAGCGGGGGGGCAGATACGCAGTATTTT	CSVFGASGGADTQYF
TRBV6-9	NA	TRBJ2-2	TRBD1	16	TGTGCCAGTTGGGACAGGCGACGGGCGAACACCGGGGAGCTGTTTTTT	CASWDRRRANTGELFF
TRBV12-3/TRBV12-4	many	TRBJ2-3	TRBD1	15	TGTGCCAGCAAATGGACAGGGGGCATGTCAGATACGCAGTATTTT	CASKWTGGMSDTQYF
TRBV14	once	TRBJ2-3	NA	13	TGTGCCAGCAGCCCCACCTTGAGGAATACGCAGTATTTT	CASSPTLRNTQYF
TRBV6-2/TRBV6-3	NA	TRBJ2-1	NA	13	TGTGCCAGCAGTAACTATCTAGGAGGGGAGCAGTTCTTC	CASSNYLGGEQFF
TRBV9	once	TRBJ1-2	NA	16	TGTGCCAGCAGCGTCCGCTCAGGGTGGGGGAGGTATGGCTACACCTTC	CASSVRSGWGRYGYTF
TRBV27	NA	TRBJ2-3	NA	15	TGTGCCAGCAGTTCCCGTCGGGACCCCACAGATACGCAGTATTTT	CASSSRRDPTDTQYF
TRBV10-1	few	TRBJ2-4	NA	14	TGCGCCAGCACCTCATGTAGTGCCAAAAACATTCAGTACTTC	CASTSCSAKNIQYF
TRBV28	NA	TRBJ2-6	NA	18	TGTGCCAGCAGTTTTCGGCCCGGACGGAGCTCTGGGGCCAACGTCCTGACTTTC	CASSFRPGRSSGANVLTF
TRBV28	NA	TRBJ2-7	NA	15	TGTGCCAGCAGTTCCGCGCCTGGGAGCTCCTACGAGCAGTACTTC	CASSSAPGSSYEQYF
TRBV28	few	TRBJ2-5	NA	14	TGTGCCAGCAGTCCCGACAGGATCCAGGAGACCCAGTACTTC	CASSPDRIQETQYF
TRBV5-6	NA	TRBJ2-1	NA	15	TGTGCCAGCAGTTTAACAGGGCAGGGCATAAATGAGCAGTTCTTC	CASSLTGQGINEQFF
TRBV7-2	NA	TRBJ2-7	NA	14	TGTGCCAGCAGCACAACCGGGAGTTACAATGAGCAGTACTTC	CASSTTGSYNEQYF
TRBV5-1	NA	TRBJ1-2	NA	12	TGCGCCAGCGGAAACGGCGACTATGGCTACACCTTC	CASGNGDYGYTF
TRBV5-1	few	TRBJ2-1	NA	12	TGCGCCAGCAGCTTGACGCACCAGGAGCAGTTCTTC	CASSLTHQEQFF
TRBV10-3	NA	TRBJ2-7	TRBD1	15	TGTGCCATCAGTGGAGGGGGACAGGACTACTACGAGCAGTACTTC	CAISGGGQDYYEQYF
TRBV5-1	NA	TRBJ1-4	TRBD1	15	TGCGCCAGCAGCTGGGGGACAGCCGTTAATGAAAAACTGTTTTTT	CASSWGTAVNEKLFF
TRBV28	NA	TRBJ1-1	NA	15	TGTGCCAGCAGTTTATTAGGGGCTAAGGACACTGAAGCTTTCTTT	CASSLLGAKDTEAFF
TRBV29-1	NA	TRBJ1-5	NA	13	TGCAGCGTTGAACAGGGGCAGGGACAGCCCCAGCATTTT	CSVEQGQGQPQHF
TRBV5-6	NA	TRBJ2-3	NA	15	TGTGCCAGCAGCTTCTCGGGAACGGGCACAGATACGCAGTATTTT	CASSFSGTGTDTQYF
TRBV7-3	NA	TRBJ1-2	TRBD1	18	TGTGCCAGCAGCACCCAAGGGGGACAGGGGGCACTAAACTATGGCTACACCTTC	CASSTQGGQGALNYGYTF
TRBV20-1	few	TRBJ2-1	NA	12	TGCAGTGCTTCCCCTCCGAGCCTGGAGCAGTTCTTC	CSASPPSLEQFF
TRBV20-1	once	TRBJ2-3	TRBD2	18	TGCAGTGCTAGAGGGACTAGCGGGATCCTGGTTAGCACAGATACGCAGTATTTT	CSARGTSGILVSTDTQYF